The rows below give T cell receptor beta chains drawn from one sample of a study of blood T cell repertoires in COVID-19. The table came from immunoSEQ multiplex PCR; TCRdb's copy has only in-frame clones and leaves some out. This table has about 190,000 clones, around 79% appearing once. The source material was peripheral blood. The receptors originated from a woman between 50 and 59 years old with acute or convalescent COVID-19. Each CDR3 is given with its conserved first and last residue. A D gene is named only where the DNA matches it firmly. For some rows the clone size is stated as once, few or many, or as a class when expanded; others skip it.

TRBV19	-	TRBD2	TRBJ2-7	CASSTRRGISSYEQYF	TGTGCCAGTAGTACCCGGCGGGGGATTTCTTCCTACGAGCAGTACTTC
TRBV28	once	-	TRBJ1-6	CASSLTGGHSPLHF	TGTGCCAGCAGTTTGACGGGGGGCCATTCACCCCTCCACTTT
TRBV19	once	-	TRBJ2-7	CASSIKQGPSYEQYF	TGTGCCAGTAGTATAAAGCAGGGGCCCTCCTACGAGCAGTACTTC
TRBV6-5	-	-	TRBJ2-3	CASRVVKTTDTQYF	TGTGCCAGCAGGGTCGTTAAGACTACAGATACGCAGTATTTT
TRBV28	-	TRBD1	TRBJ1-2	CASKLAGTGGLGQSRDYGYTF	TGTGCCAGCAAGTTGGCCGGGACAGGGGGTTTGGGCCAAAGCCGGGACTATGGCTACACCTTC
TRBV24-1	-	-	TRBJ2-2	CATSDLTTGNTGELFF	TGTGCCACCAGTGATTTGACGACAGGGAACACCGGGGAGCTGTTTTTT
TRBV19	-	TRBD1	TRBJ2-4	CASSIGQGRQNIQYF	TGTGCCAGTAGTATAGGACAGGGAAGGCAAAACATTCAGTACTTC
TRBV7-2	-	-	TRBJ2-3	CASKGDTVTDTQYF	TGTGCCAGCAAAGGGGACACAGTCACAGATACGCAGTATTTT
TRBV14	-	-	TRBJ1-5	CASSLASAVPFNQPQHF	TGTGCCAGCAGCCTAGCTTCGGCCGTGCCCTTCAATCAGCCCCAGCATTTT
TRBV9	few	-	TRBJ1-1	CASSALGTSPNAEAFF	TGTGCCAGCAGCGCCCTAGGGACATCCCCAAACGCTGAAGCTTTCTTT
TRBV5-6	-	TRBD1	TRBJ1-5	CASSSRLLRGPGQPQHF	TGTGCCAGCAGCTCGCGGCTGCTCAGGGGGCCCGGTCAGCCCCAGCATTTT
TRBV5-1	-	-	TRBJ1-2	CASRTEDRSYGYTF	TGCGCCAGCAGGACAGAGGACAGATCATATGGCTACACCTTC
TRBV11-3	once	-	TRBJ2-3	CASSPSGVDTQYF	TGTGCCAGCAGCCCCTCGGGGGTTGATACGCAGTATTTT
TRBV5-1	-	-	TRBJ2-4	CASSLEGLGKNIQYF	TGCGCCAGCAGCTTGGAGGGGCTTGGCAAAAACATTCAGTACTTC
TRBV28	-	-	TRBJ1-1	CASSRSQGLSTEAFF	TGTGCCAGCAGTCGCTCCCAGGGTTTGAGCACTGAAGCTTTCTTT
TRBV5-4	-	-	TRBJ2-1	CASSATYNEQFF	TGTGCCAGCAGCGCTACCTACAATGAGCAGTTCTTC
TRBV6-5	few	-	TRBJ2-1	CASNPGLSYNEQFF	TGTGCCAGCAATCCGGGACTTTCCTACAATGAGCAGTTCTTC
TRBV5-1	-	-	TRBJ2-1	CASSLEGTRSSYNEQFF	TGCGCCAGCAGCTTGGAAGGGACTCGGAGCTCCTACAATGAGCAGTTCTTC
TRBV5-8	once	TRBD1	TRBJ1-4	CASSLWTGGGEKLFF	TGTGCCAGCAGCTTATGGACAGGAGGGGGTGAAAAACTGTTTTTT
TRBV10-3	once	TRBD1	TRBJ2-7	CAISGGQPYEQYF	TGTGCCATCAGTGGGGGACAGCCCTACGAGCAGTACTTC
TRBV30	-	-	TRBJ1-1	CAWRAPGGGNTEAFF	TGTGCCTGGAGAGCTCCGGGGGGGGGAAACACTGAAGCTTTCTTT
TRBV6-1	-	TRBD1	TRBJ2-4	CASSEDSPTGILLAKNIQYF	TGTGCCAGCAGTGAGGACAGCCCGACAGGGATCCTTTTAGCCAAAAACATTCAGTACTTC
TRBV15	-	-	TRBJ1-6	CATSPPGGGTKGSPLHF	TGTGCCACCAGCCCACCCGGCGGGGGGACGAAAGGGTCACCCCTCCACTTT
TRBV5-1	-	-	TRBJ2-7	CASALQVSSYEQYF	TGCGCCAGCGCCCTCCAGGTAAGCTCCTACGAGCAGTACTTC
TRBV7-2	-	-	TRBJ1-1	CASSLGYRQTEAFF	TGTGCCAGCAGCTTAGGTTATAGACAGACCGAAGCTTTCTTT
TRBV2	-	TRBD1	TRBJ1-6	CASSLGQKDSPLHF	TGTGCCAGCAGTCTGGGACAGAAGGATTCACCCCTCCACTTT
TRBV12-5	-	TRBD2	TRBJ2-1	CASGASGRNNEQFF	TGTGCTAGTGGGGCTAGCGGGAGGAACAATGAGCAGTTCTTC
TRBV9	-	TRBD2	TRBJ2-7	CASSSGGGAREQYF	TGTGCCAGCAGCTCGGGCGGGGGGGCCCGGGAGCAGTACTTC
TRBV5-8	-	TRBD1	TRBJ2-7	CASSQNIGTGNYEQYF	TGTGCCAGCAGCCAGAATATCGGGACAGGGAACTACGAGCAGTACTTC
TRBV18	-	TRBD2	TRBJ2-1	CASSPRSGRGYNEQFF	TGTGCCAGCTCACCACGAAGCGGGAGGGGGTACAATGAGCAGTTCTTC
TRBV30	few	-	TRBJ1-1	CAWMGHENTEAFF	TGTGCCTGGATGGGACACGAGAACACTGAAGCTTTCTTT
TRBV28	-	TRBD2	TRBJ2-7	CASSLQRVTSGSAYF	TGTGCCAGCAGTTTGCAGCGGGTGACTAGCGGGAGTGCGTACTTC
TRBV3-1/TRBV3-2	-	-	TRBJ2-3	CASSQVGLYTDTQYF	TGTGCCAGCAGCCAGGTGGGACTGTACACAGATACGCAGTATTTT
TRBV9	-	TRBD2	TRBJ2-1	CASSGYSGRVSNEQFF	TGTGCCAGCAGCGGTTATAGCGGGAGGGTTAGCAATGAGCAGTTCTTC
TRBV19	-	-	TRBJ1-1	CASSIRGNTEAFF	TGTGCCAGTAGTATAAGAGGGAACACTGAAGCTTTCTTT
TRBV24-1	-	-	TRBJ1-5	CATRPVSKYSNQPQHF	TGTGCCACCAGACCAGTGTCAAAATATAGCAATCAGCCCCAGCATTTT
TRBV20-1	-	TRBD2	TRBJ2-1	CSASTGTSGFNEQFF	TGCAGTGCTAGTACCGGGACTAGCGGATTCAATGAGCAGTTCTTC
TRBV7-2	-	-	TRBJ2-2	CASSLAYSHTGELFF	TGTGCCAGCAGCTTAGCTTACTCGCACACCGGGGAGCTGTTTTTT
TRBV24-1	-	TRBD1	TRBJ2-5	CATSGMGQGAIETQYF	TGTGCCACCAGTGGTATGGGACAGGGGGCTATAGAGACCCAGTACTTC
TRBV5-4	-	-	TRBJ1-4	CASSPQGGAGEKLFF	TGTGCCAGCAGCCCCCAGGGCGGCGCGGGGGAAAAACTGTTTTTT
TRBV10-2	-	TRBD2	TRBJ2-3	CASRLTSGTDTQYF	TGCGCCAGCAGATTGACTAGCGGCACAGATACGCAGTATTTT
TRBV5-6	-	TRBD1	TRBJ1-5	CASSSFGTGLIGQPQHF	TGTGCCAGCAGTTCCTTCGGGACAGGGTTAATCGGGCAGCCCCAGCATTTT
TRBV12-3/TRBV12-4	-	-	TRBJ1-5	CASSVQAQPQHF	TGTGCCAGCAGTGTACAGGCCCAGCCCCAGCATTTT
TRBV27	-	-	TRBJ1-2	CASSSDRSGSPSYGYTF	TGTGCCAGCAGTTCAGACCGGTCGGGGAGCCCCTCTTATGGCTACACCTTC
TRBV28	-	-	TRBJ1-5	CASSLSGQGWSISNQPQHF	TGTGCCAGCAGTTTAAGCGGGCAGGGTTGGTCGATTAGCAATCAGCCCCAGCATTTT
TRBV2	once	-	TRBJ1-1	CASSHEMNTEAFF	TGTGCCAGCAGTCACGAGATGAACACTGAAGCTTTCTTT
TRBV30	-	-	TRBJ2-6	CAWSVRSGANVLTF	TGTGCCTGGAGTGTCCGCTCTGGGGCCAACGTCCTGACTTTC
TRBV28	-	-	TRBJ1-1	CASSLPPAGRAEAFF	TGTGCCAGCAGTTTACCTCCGGCCGGGCGGGCAGAAGCTTTCTTT
TRBV15	-	-	TRBJ2-2	CATRRGGSTGELFF	TGTGCCACCAGGAGGGGGGGGTCCACCGGGGAGCTGTTTTTT
TRBV7-2	-	-	TRBJ1-2	CASSLASGPYGYTF	TGTGCCAGCAGCTTAGCGAGCGGGCCCTATGGCTACACCTTC
TRBV7-9	few	-	TRBJ2-1	CASSFVSGEVNEQFF	TGTGCCAGCAGCTTTGTAAGCGGTGAGGTGAATGAGCAGTTCTTC
TRBV30	few	TRBD2	TRBJ2-3	CAWRKFSGSTDTQYF	TGTGCCTGGAGAAAATTTAGCGGGAGCACAGATACGCAGTATTTT
TRBV28	-	TRBD1	TRBJ1-3	CASSFSGGSGNTIYF	TGTGCCAGCAGTTTTTCAGGGGGCTCTGGAAACACCATATATTTT
TRBV11-2	-	-	TRBJ1-4	CASSFRSATNEKLFF	TGTGCCAGCAGCTTTAGGAGCGCAACTAATGAAAAACTGTTTTTT
TRBV6-5	-	TRBD1	TRBJ2-1	CATQRQGGSDEQFF	TGTGCCACGCAGCGACAGGGTGGGTCGGATGAGCAGTTCTTC
TRBV3-1/TRBV3-2	-	TRBD2	TRBJ2-3	CASSQPVAGDTDTQYF	TGTGCCAGCAGCCAACCCGTAGCGGGGGACACAGATACGCAGTATTTT
TRBV24-1	-	TRBD1	TRBJ2-1	CATGTGISEQFF	TGTGCCACCGGGACAGGGATAAGTGAGCAGTTCTTC
TRBV6-1	-	TRBD1	TRBJ2-5	CASSRDRVEETQYF	TGTGCCAGCAGCCGGGACAGGGTGGAAGAGACCCAGTACTTC
TRBV5-6	few	TRBD2	TRBJ2-2	CASSPGLGDTGELFF	TGTGCCAGCAGCCCCGGACTAGGGGACACCGGGGAGCTGTTTTTT